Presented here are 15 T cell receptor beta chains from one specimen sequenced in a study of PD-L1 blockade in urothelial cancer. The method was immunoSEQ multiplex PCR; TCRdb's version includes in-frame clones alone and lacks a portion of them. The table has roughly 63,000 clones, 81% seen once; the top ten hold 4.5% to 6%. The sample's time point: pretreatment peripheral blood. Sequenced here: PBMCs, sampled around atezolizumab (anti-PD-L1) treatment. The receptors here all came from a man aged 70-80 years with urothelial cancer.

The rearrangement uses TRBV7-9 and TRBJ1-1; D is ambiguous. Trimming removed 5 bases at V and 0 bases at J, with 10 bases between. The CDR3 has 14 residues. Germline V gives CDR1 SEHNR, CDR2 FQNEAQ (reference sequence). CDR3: CASSLTSVNTEAFF. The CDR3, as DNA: TGTGCCAGCAGCCTTACCTCAGTGAACACTGAAGCTTTCTTT.

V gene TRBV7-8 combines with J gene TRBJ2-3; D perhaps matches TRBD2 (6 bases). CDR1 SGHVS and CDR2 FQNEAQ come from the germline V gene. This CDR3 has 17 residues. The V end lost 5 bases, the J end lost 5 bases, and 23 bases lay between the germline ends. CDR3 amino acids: CASSHFPTRTVGDTQYF. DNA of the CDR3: TGTGCCAGCAGCCATTTCCCGACTAGGACGGTAGGAGATACGCAGTATTTT.

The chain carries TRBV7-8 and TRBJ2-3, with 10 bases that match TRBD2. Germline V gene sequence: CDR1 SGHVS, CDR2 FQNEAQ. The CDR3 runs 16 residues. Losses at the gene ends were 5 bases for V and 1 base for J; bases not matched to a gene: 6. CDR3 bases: TGTGCCAGCAGCCCTGAGAGCGGGAGGGGCACAGATACGCAGTATTTT. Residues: CASSPESGRGTDTQYF.

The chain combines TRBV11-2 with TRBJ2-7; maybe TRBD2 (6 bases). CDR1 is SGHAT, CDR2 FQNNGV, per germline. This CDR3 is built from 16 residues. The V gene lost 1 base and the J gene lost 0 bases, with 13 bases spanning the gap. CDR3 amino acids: CASSLGRGTGSYEQYF. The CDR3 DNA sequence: TGTGCCAGCAGCTTAGGTCGAGGGACTGGCTCCTACGAGCAGTACTTC.

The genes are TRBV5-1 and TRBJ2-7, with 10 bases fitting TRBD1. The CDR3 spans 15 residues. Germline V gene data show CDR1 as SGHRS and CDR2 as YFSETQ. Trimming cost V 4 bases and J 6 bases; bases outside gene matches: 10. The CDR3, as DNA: TGCGCCAGCAGCGCTACCGGGACAGGGGACGGCGAGCAGTACTTC. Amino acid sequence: CASSATGTGDGEQYF.

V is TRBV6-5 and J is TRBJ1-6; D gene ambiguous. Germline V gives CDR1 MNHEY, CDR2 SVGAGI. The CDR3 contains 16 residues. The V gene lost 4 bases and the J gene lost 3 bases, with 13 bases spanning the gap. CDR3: CASSSEGLHYNSPLHF. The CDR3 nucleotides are TGTGCCAGCAGTTCCGAGGGTCTTCACTATAATTCACCCCTCCACTTT.

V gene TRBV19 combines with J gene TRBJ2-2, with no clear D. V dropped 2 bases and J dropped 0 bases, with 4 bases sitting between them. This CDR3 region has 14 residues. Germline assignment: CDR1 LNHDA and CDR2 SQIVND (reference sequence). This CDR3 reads CASSISTNTGELFF. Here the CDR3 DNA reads TGTGCCAGTAGTATATCAACGAACACCGGGGAGCTGTTTTTT.

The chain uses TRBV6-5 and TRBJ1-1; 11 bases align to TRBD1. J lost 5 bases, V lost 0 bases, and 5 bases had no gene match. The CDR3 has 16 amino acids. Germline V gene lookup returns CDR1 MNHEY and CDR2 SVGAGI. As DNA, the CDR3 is TGTGCCAGCAGTTACTCAACCGGGACAGGGGGAACTGAAGCTTTCTTT. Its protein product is CASSYSTGTGGTEAFF.

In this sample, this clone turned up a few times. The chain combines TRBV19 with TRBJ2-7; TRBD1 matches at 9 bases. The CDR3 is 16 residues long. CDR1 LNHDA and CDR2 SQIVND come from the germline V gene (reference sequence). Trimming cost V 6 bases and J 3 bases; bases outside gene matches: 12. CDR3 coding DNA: TGTGCCAGTAGCAAAACCGGGACAGGGCAGAACTACGAGCAGTACTTC. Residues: CASSKTGTGQNYEQYF.

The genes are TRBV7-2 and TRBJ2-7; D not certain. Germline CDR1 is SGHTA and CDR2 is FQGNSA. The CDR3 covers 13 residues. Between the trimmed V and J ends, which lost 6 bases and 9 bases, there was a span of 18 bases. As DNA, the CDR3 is TGTGCCAGCAGGGCCCCCAATTTCCCGTGGCAGTACTTC. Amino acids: CASRAPNFPWQYF.

CDR3 sequence reads: CSVEDPEGESDTQYF. The CDR3 coding sequence is TGCAGCGTTGAAGATCCGGAGGGAGAGTCAGATACGCAGTATTTT. V usage is TRBV29-1 and J usage is TRBJ2-3, with a possible D match to TRBD2 (6 bases). The V gene lost 0 bases and the J gene lost 4 bases, with 14 bases spanning the gap. Germline CDR1 reads SQVTM; CDR2 reads ANQGSEA. The CDR3 sequence is 15 residues long.

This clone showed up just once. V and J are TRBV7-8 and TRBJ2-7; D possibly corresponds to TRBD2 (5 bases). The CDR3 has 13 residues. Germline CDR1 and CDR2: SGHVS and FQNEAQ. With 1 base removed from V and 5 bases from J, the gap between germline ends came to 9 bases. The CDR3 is CASSLVSGNEQYF. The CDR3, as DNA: TGTGCCAGCAGCTTAGTTTCGGGGAACGAGCAGTACTTC. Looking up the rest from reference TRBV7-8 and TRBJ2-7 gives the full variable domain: GAGVSQSPRYKVAKRGQDVALRCDPISGHVSLFWYQQALGQGPEFLTYFQNEAQLDKSGLPSDRFFAERPEGSVSTLKIQRTQQEDSAVYLCASSLVSGNEQYFGPGTRLTVT.

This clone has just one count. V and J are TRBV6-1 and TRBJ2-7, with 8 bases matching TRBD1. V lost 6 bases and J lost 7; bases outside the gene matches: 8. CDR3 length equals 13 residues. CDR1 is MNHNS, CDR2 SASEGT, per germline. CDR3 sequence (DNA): TGTGCCAGCAGGGGACAGGTTTCCGTGGAGCAGTACTTC. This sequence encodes CASRGQVSVEQYF.

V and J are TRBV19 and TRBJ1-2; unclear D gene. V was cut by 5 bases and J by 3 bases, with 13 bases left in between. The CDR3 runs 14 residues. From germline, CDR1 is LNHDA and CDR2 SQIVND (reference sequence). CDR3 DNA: TGTGCCAGTAGTCCTAGAGGTTTTTACTATGGCTACACCTTC. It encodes CASSPRGFYYGYTF.

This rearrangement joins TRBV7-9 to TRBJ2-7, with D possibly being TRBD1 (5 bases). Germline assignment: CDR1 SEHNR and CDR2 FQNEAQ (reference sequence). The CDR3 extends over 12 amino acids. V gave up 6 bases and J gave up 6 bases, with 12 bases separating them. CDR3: CASSVPGSEQYF. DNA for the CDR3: TGTGCCAGCAGTGTCCCAGGGTCCGAGCAGTACTTC.